The rows below give T cell receptor beta chains drawn from one sample of a study of early T cells in non-severe SARS-CoV-2 infection. A single record per CDR3 protein comes from TCRdb applying MiXCR to the 5' RACE reads. In the table there are 110,000 or so distinct CDR3 sequences, 12% of which are singletons. Specimen: whole blood. All receptors come from an adult who was a healthcare worker with PCR-confirmed SARS-CoV-2 infection or an uninfected control (not recorded which). The CDR3 runs from the conserved cysteine through the conserved F or W.

j_gene: TRBJ1-4; v_gene: TRBV10-3; CDR3aa: CAISESRKGRDEKLFF
j_gene: TRBJ2-1; v_gene: TRBV11-2; CDR3aa: CASSLRQARDEQFF
j_gene: TRBJ2-1; v_gene: TRBV11-2; CDR3aa: CASSFSSGSSYNEQFF
j_gene: TRBJ1-6; v_gene: TRBV2; CDR3aa: CASSDTTRGLFNSPLHF
j_gene: TRBJ2-7; v_gene: TRBV30; CDR3aa: CAWTEYKEYEQYF
j_gene: TRBJ2-1; v_gene: TRBV11-3; CDR3aa: CASSGAYNEQFF
j_gene: TRBJ2-3; v_gene: TRBV12-3/TRBV12-4; CDR3aa: CASSPWDRLTSTDTQYF
j_gene: TRBJ2-3; v_gene: TRBV20-1; CDR3aa: CSAYSRLVLGTDTQYF
j_gene: TRBJ2-7; v_gene: TRBV20-1; CDR3aa: CSAPIRGTAYEQYF
j_gene: TRBJ1-6; v_gene: TRBV12-3/TRBV12-4; CDR3aa: CASSLLRDTGSPLHF
j_gene: TRBJ2-3; v_gene: TRBV3-1; CDR3aa: CASSQGTSGVRTDTQYF
j_gene: TRBJ1-4; v_gene: TRBV12-3/TRBV12-4; CDR3aa: CASSFRDRSEKLFF
j_gene: TRBJ1-5; v_gene: TRBV7-2; CDR3aa: CASSLIGEPQHF
j_gene: TRBJ1-3; v_gene: TRBV6-6; CDR3aa: CASSYVGTGAGNTIYF
j_gene: TRBJ2-5; v_gene: TRBV12-3/TRBV12-4; CDR3aa: CASSLLLAGQETQYF
j_gene: TRBJ2-5; v_gene: TRBV29-1; CDR3aa: CSVEDGLGLAVGETQYF
j_gene: TRBJ2-1; v_gene: TRBV7-3; CDR3aa: CASGRGVRDEQFF
j_gene: TRBJ2-1; v_gene: TRBV9; CDR3aa: CASSDGRTYNEQFF
j_gene: TRBJ1-1; v_gene: TRBV4-1; CDR3aa: CASSKWDRDTEAFF
j_gene: TRBJ2-3; v_gene: TRBV27; CDR3aa: CASSAPMPDTQYF
j_gene: TRBJ1-2; v_gene: TRBV19; CDR3aa: CASSIGSGSNYGYTF